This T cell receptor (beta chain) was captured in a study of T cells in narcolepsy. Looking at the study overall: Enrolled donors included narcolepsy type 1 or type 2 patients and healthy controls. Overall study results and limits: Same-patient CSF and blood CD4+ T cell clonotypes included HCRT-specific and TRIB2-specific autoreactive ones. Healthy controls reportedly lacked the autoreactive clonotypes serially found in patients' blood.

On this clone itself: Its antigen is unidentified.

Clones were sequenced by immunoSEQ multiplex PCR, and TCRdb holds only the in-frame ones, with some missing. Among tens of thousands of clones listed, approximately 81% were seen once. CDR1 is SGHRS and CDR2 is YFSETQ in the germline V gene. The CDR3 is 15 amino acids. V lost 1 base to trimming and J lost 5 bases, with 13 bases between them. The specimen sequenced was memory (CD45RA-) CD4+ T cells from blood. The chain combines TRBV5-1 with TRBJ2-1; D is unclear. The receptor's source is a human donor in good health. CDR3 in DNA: TGCGCCAGCAGCTTGCACAGCAGGACGGACAATGAGCAGTTCTTC. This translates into CASSLHSRTDNEQFF. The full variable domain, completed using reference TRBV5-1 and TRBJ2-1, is KAGVTQTPRYLIKTRGQQVTLSCSPISGHRSVSWYQQTPGQGLQFLFEYFSETQRNKGNFPGRFSGRQFSNSRSEMNVSTLELGDSALYLCASSLHSRTDNEQFFGPGTRLTVL.